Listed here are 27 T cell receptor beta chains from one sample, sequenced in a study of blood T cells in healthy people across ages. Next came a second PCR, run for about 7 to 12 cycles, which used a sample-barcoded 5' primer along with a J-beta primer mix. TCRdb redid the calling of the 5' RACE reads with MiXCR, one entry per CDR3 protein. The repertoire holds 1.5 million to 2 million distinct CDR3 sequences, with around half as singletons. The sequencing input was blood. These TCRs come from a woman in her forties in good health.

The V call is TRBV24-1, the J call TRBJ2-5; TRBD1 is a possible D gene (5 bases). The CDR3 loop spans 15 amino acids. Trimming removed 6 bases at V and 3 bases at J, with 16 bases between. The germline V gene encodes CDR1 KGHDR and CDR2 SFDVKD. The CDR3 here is CATSTSRGLKETQYF. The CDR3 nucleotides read TGTGCCACCAGTACCTCAAGGGGTCTAAAAGAGACCCAGTACTTC.

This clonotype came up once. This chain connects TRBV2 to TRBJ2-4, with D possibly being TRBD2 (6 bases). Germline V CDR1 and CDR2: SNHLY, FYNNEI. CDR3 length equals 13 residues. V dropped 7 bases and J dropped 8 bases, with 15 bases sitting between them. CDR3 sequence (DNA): TGTGCCAGCAAACGCGTGGTAGCGGACATTCAGTACTTC. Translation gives CASKRVVADIQYF. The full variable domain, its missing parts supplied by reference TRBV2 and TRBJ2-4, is EPEVTQTPSHQVTQMGQEVILRCVPISNHLYFYWYRQILGQKVEFLVSFYNNEISEKSEIFDDQFSVERPDGSNFTLKIRSTKLEDSAMYFCASKRVVADIQYFGAGTRLSVL.

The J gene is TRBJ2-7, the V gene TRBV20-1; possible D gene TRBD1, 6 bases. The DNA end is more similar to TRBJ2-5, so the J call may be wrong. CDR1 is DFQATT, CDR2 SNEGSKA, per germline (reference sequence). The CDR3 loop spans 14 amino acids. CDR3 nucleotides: TGCAGTGCTGCCTACGGGACACTTGAAGAGACCCAGTACTTC. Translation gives CSAAYGTLEETQYF.

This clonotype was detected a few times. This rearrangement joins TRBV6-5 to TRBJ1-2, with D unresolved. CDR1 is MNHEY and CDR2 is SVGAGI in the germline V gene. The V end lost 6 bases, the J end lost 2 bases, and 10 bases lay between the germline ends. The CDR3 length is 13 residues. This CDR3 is CASSNTPNYGYTF. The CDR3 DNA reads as TGTGCCAGCAGCAACACACCAAACTATGGCTACACCTTC.

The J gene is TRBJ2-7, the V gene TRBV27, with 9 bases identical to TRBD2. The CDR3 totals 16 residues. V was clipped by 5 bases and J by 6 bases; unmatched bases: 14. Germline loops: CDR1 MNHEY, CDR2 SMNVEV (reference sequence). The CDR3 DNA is TGTGCCAGCAGTGCGCTTCCGGGACTAGCATTTGGCGAGCAGTACTTC. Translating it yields CASSALPGLAFGEQYF.

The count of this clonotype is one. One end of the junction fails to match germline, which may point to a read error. CDR3 DNA: TGTGCCGGCAGCTTCCTAGGTCGGGGCTACACCTTC. This translates into CAGSFLGRGYTF. J is TRBJ1-2 and V is TRBV7-2, with D uncertain. Germline-derived CDR1 and CDR2 are SGHTA and FQGNSA. The CDR3 extends over 12 amino acids.

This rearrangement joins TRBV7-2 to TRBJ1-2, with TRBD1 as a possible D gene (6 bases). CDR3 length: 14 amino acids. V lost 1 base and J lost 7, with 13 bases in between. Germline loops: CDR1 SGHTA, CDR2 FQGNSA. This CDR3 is CASSLGDGGIGYTF. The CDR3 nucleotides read TGTGCCAGCAGCTTAGGGGACGGGGGCATTGGCTACACCTTC.

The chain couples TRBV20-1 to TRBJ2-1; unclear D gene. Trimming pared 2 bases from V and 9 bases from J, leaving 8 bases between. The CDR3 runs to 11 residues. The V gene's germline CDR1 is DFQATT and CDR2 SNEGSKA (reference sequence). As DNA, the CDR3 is TGCAGTGCTAGATCTGGTATTGAGCAGTTCTTC. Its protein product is CSARSGIEQFF.

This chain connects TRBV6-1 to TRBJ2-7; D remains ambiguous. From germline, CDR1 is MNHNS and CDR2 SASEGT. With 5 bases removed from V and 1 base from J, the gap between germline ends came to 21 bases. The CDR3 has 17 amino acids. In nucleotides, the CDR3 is TGTGCCAGCAGTCGAACCCCACCTCTCACCCAATCCTACGAGCAGTACTTC. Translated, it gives CASSRTPPLTQSYEQYF.

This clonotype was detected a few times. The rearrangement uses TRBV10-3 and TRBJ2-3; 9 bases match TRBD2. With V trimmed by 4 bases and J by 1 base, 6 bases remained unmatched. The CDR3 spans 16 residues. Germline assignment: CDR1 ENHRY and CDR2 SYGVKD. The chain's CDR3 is CAISGSLAGRTDTQYF. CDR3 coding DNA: TGTGCCATCAGTGGGTCACTAGCGGGTCGCACAGATACGCAGTATTTT.

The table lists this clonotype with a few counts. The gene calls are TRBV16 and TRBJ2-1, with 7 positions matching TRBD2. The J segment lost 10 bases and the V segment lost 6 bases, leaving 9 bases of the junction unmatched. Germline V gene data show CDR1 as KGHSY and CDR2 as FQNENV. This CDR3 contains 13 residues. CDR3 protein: CASSRTSAEEQFF. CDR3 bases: TGTGCCAGCAGTAGAACTAGCGCCGAAGAGCAGTTCTTC.

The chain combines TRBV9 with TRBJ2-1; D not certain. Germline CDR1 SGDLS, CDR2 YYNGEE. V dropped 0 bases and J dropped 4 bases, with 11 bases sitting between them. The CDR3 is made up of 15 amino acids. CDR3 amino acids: CASSVEGSLYNEQFF. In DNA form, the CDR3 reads TGTGCCAGCAGCGTAGAAGGTAGCCTTTACAATGAGCAGTTCTTC.

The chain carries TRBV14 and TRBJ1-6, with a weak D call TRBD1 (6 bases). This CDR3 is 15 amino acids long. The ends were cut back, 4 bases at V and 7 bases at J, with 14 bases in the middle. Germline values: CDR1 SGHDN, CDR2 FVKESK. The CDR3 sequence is CASSRGQFGNSPLHF. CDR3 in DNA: TGTGCCAGCAGCCGAGGACAGTTCGGGAATTCACCCCTCCACTTT.

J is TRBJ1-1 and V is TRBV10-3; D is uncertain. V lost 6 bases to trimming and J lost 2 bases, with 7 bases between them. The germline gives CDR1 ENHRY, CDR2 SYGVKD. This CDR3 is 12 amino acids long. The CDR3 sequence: CAIRAANTEAFF. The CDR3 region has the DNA TGTGCCATCAGAGCTGCAAACACTGAAGCTTTCTTT.

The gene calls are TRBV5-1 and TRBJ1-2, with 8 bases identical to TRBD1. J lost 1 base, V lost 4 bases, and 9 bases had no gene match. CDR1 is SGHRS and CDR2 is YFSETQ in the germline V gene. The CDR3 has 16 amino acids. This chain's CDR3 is CASSVGTGSYNYGYTF. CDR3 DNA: TGCGCCAGCAGCGTCGGGACAGGTTCATATAACTATGGCTACACCTTC.

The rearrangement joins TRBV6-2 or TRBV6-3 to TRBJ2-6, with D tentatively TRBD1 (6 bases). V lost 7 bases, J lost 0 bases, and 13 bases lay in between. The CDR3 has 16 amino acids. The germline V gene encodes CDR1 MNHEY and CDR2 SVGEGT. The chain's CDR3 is CASNNRDRSGANVLTF. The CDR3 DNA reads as TGTGCCAGCAATAACAGGGACCGCTCTGGGGCCAACGTCCTGACTTTC.

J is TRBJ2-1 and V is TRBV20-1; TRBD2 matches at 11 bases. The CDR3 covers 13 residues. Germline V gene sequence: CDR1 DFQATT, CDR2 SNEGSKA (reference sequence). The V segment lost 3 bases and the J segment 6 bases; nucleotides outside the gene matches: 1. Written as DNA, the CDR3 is TGCAGTGCTAGTAGCGGGGGGGCCAATGAGCAGTTCTTC. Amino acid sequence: CSASSGGANEQFF.

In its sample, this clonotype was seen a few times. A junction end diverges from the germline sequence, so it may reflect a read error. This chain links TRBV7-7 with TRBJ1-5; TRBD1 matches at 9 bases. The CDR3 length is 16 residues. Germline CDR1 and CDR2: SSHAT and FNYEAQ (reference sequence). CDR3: CASSLVWDRGNQPQHF. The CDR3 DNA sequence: TGTGCTAGCAGCTTAGTCTGGGACAGGGGCAATCAGCCCCAGCATTTT. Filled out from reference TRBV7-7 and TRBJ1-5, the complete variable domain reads GAGVSQSPRYKVTKRGQDVTLRCDPISSHATLYWYQQALGQGPEFLTYFNYEAQPDKSGLPSDRFSAERPEGSISTLTIQRTEQRDSAMYRCASSLVWDRGNQPQHFGDGTRLSIL.

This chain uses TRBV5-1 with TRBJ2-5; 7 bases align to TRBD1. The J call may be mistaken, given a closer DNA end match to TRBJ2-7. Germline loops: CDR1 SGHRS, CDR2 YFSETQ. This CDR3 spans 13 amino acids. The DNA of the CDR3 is TGCGCCAGCAGCCTCCGGACAGGCGGCGAGCAGTACTTC. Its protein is CASSLRTGGEQYF.

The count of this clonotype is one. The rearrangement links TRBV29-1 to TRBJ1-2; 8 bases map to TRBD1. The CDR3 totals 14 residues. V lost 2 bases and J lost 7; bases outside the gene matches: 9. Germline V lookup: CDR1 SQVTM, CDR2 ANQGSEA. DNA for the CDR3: TGCAGCGTTGAAAGACAGGGGCAAAGGTTTGGCTACACCTTC. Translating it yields CSVERQGQRFGYTF.

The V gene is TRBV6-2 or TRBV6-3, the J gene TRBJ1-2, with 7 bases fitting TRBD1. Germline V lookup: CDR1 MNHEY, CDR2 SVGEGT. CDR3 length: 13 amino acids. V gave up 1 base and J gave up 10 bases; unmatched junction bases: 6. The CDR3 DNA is TGTGCCAGCAGTTACTACTCCGGGACAGACTACACCTTC. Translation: CASSYYSGTDYTF.

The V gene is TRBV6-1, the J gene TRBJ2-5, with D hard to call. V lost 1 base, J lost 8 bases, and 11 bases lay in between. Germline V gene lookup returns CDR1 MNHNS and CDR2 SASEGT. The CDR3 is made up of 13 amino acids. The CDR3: CASSEVSPTTQYF. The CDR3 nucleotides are TGTGCCAGCAGTGAAGTTTCTCCGACAACCCAGTACTTC.

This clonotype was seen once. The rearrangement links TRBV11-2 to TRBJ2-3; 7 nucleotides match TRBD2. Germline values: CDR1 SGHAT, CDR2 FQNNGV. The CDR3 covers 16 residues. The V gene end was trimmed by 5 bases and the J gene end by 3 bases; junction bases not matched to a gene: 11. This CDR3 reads CASSGWTSPPTDTQYF. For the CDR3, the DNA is TGTGCCAGCAGCGGGTGGACTAGTCCCCCGACAGATACGCAGTATTTT.

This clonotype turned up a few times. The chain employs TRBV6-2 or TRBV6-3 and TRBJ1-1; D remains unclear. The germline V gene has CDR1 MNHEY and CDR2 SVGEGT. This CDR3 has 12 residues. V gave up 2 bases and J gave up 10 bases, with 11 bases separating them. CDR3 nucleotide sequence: TGTGCCAGCAGTTACGATGGTAATAGAGCTTTCTTT. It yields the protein CASSYDGNRAFF.

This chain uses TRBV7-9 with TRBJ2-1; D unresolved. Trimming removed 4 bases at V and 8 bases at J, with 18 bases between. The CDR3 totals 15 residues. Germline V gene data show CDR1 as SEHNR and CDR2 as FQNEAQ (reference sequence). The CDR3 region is CASSSQRIGMDEQFF. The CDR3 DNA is TGTGCCAGCAGCTCTCAGCGTATAGGGATGGATGAGCAGTTCTTC.

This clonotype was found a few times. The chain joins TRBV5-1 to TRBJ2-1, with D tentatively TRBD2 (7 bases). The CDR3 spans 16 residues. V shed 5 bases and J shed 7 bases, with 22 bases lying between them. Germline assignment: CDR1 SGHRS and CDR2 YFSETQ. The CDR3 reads CASSSGRGQLMNEQFF. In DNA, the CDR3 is TGCGCCAGCAGTTCCGGGCGGGGGCAATTGATGAATGAGCAGTTCTTC.

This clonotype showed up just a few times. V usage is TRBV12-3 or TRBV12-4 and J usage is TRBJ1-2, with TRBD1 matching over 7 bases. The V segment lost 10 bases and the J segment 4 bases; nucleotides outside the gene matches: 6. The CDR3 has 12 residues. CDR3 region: CATGTASYGYTF. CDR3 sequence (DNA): TGTGCCACAGGGACAGCGAGCTATGGCTACACCTTC.